This is a list of T cell receptor beta chains from one sample in a study of blood T cell repertoires in COVID-19. Sequencing used immunoSEQ multiplex PCR; TCRdb keeps in-frame clones, though not all of them. Among a few hundred thousand clones listed, roughly 90% were seen once. Sequencing input: peripheral blood. All receptors come from a man between 35 and 55 years old with acute or convalescent COVID-19. Each CDR3 is given with its conserved first and last residue. Each record gives: J gene, D gene, V gene, clone size, CDR3 protein, CDR3 DNA. A D gene is named only where the DNA matches it firmly. Clone size, where shown, is once, few, many, or a class for clones that have expanded.

>TRBJ1-1|-|TRBV5-1|-
CASSLTGLNTEAFF
TGCGCCAGCAGTCTGACAGGATTGAACACTGAAGCTTTCTTT
>TRBJ2-3|TRBD2|TRBV28|-
CASSLEAGGRDTQYF
TGTGCCAGCAGTTTAGAGGCGGGGGGTCGGGATACGCAGTATTTT
>TRBJ2-7|TRBD2|TRBV18|-
CASSPRDSGISYEQYF
TGTGCCAGCTCCCCCCGGGATAGCGGGATATCCTACGAGCAGTACTTC
>TRBJ1-4|-|TRBV9|-
CASSVTDSPNEKLFF
TGTGCCAGCAGCGTAACGGACAGCCCTAATGAAAAACTGTTTTTT
>TRBJ1-2|TRBD1|TRBV11-2|once
CASSLGQGAYTF
TGTGCCAGCAGCTTAGGACAGGGGGCTTACACCTTC
>TRBJ2-5|TRBD1|TRBV7-3|-
CASSLWTGRGETQYF
TGTGCCAGCAGCCTATGGACGGGCAGGGGGGAGACCCAGTACTTC
>TRBJ2-1|TRBD2|TRBV3-1/TRBV3-2|-
CASSQVLGLAGYNEQFF
TGTGCCAGCAGCCAAGTACTTGGTCTAGCGGGCTACAATGAGCAGTTCTTC
>TRBJ1-2|-|TRBV5-4|-
CASSFGSYGYTF
TGTGCCAGCAGCTTTGGCAGCTATGGCTACACCTTC
>TRBJ1-5|-|TRBV28|-
CASSLFAESNQPQHF
TGTGCCAGCAGTTTATTTGCGGAGAGCAATCAGCCCCAGCATTTT
>TRBJ2-3|-|TRBV28|-
CASSFKDTQYF
TGTGCCAGCAGTTTCAAAGATACGCAGTATTTT
>TRBJ2-1|-|TRBV6-4|-
CASSDSAGSYNEQFF
TGTGCCAGCAGTGACTCTGCGGGCTCCTACAATGAGCAGTTCTTC
>TRBJ2-6|-|TRBV23-1|-
CASSQSFCSGANVLTF
TGCGCCAGCAGTCAATCGTTCTGCTCTGGGGCCAACGTCCTGACTTTC
>TRBJ2-5|-|TRBV10-3|-
CAISEWREETQYF
TGTGCCATCAGTGAATGGAGGGAGGAGACCCAGTACTTC
>TRBJ2-5|TRBD2|TRBV5-4|-
CASSFRLADQETQYF
TGTGCCAGCAGCTTCAGACTAGCGGACCAAGAGACCCAGTACTTC
>TRBJ1-2|TRBD1|TRBV6-5|-
CASSSNRGGGYTF
TGTGCCAGCAGTTCCAACAGGGGAGGTGGCTACACCTTC
>TRBJ2-7|TRBD1|TRBV4-2|few
CASSQATGRYEQYF
TGTGCCAGCAGCCAAGCGACAGGGAGATACGAGCAGTACTTC
>TRBJ2-1|-|TRBV2|-
CASIGLDNEQFF
TGTGCCAGCATTGGACTCGACAATGAGCAGTTCTTC
>TRBJ2-2|TRBD2|TRBV11-2|-
CASSLGGSSGGPTTGELFF
TGTGCCAGCAGCTTAGGGGGCTCTAGCGGGGGGCCGACCACCGGGGAGCTGTTTTTT
>TRBJ2-2|-|TRBV5-6|-
CASSMASPRYDTGELFF
TGTGCCAGCAGCATGGCCTCCCCGCGGTACGACACCGGGGAGCTGTTTTTT
>TRBJ2-3|TRBD1|TRBV5-6|few
CASSLGQGDTDTQYF
TGTGCCAGCAGCTTGGGCCAGGGGGACACAGATACGCAGTATTTT
>TRBJ2-1|-|TRBV7-2|-
CASSLGPYNEQFF
TGTGCCAGCAGCTTGGGCCCTTACAATGAGCAGTTCTTC
>TRBJ1-2|-|TRBV28|-
CATTGSGSYNYGYTF
TGTGCCACTACAGGGTCGGGCAGCTATAACTATGGCTACACCTTC
>TRBJ2-1|TRBD2|TRBV19|-
CASGLALSNEQFF
TGTGCCAGCGGACTAGCGCTGAGCAATGAGCAGTTCTTC
>TRBJ2-5|TRBD2|TRBV5-6|-
CASSRDTGRRNQETQYF
TGTGCCAGCAGCAGAGATACCGGGAGGCGAAACCAAGAGACCCAGTACTTC
>TRBJ2-7|TRBD1|TRBV3-1/TRBV3-2|-
CASRTRDRMSYEQYF
TGTGCCAGCAGGACGAGGGACAGGATGTCCTACGAGCAGTACTTC
>TRBJ2-1|-|TRBV18|-
CASSRPLRADGNNEQFF
TGTGCCAGCTCACGGCCGCTAAGGGCAGACGGGAACAATGAGCAGTTCTTC
>TRBJ2-1|TRBD2|TRBV9|-
CASSDRTSGSWGEQFF
TGTGCCAGCAGCGACCGGACTAGCGGGAGTTGGGGTGAGCAGTTCTTC
>TRBJ2-7|TRBD1|TRBV6-1|-
CASSEARTGYDEQYF
TGTGCCAGCAGTGAAGCTAGGACAGGGTACGACGAGCAGTACTTC
>TRBJ2-5|-|TRBV7-2|-
CASSLQGWETQYF
TGTGCCAGCAGCTTACAGGGCTGGGAGACCCAGTACTTC
>TRBJ1-5|TRBD1|TRBV19|-
CASSRGPTGLKDQPQHF
TGTGCCAGTAGTAGAGGACCGACAGGGTTGAAGGATCAGCCCCAGCATTTT
>TRBJ2-7|-|TRBV6-5|-
CASSQGFNEQYF
TGTGCCAGCAGCCAGGGGTTCAACGAGCAGTACTTC
>TRBJ2-7|TRBD2|TRBV5-6|-
CASSWQGSGSYEQYF
TGTGCCAGCAGCTGGCAGGGGAGCGGGAGCTACGAGCAGTACTTC
>TRBJ2-5|-|TRBV27|few
CASSFRGETQYF
TGTGCCAGCAGTTTTAGAGGAGAGACCCAGTACTTC
>TRBJ2-6|TRBD1|TRBV7-3|many
CASGTGGSGANVLTF
TGTGCCAGTGGGACAGGGGGCTCTGGGGCCAACGTCCTGACTTTC
>TRBJ1-5|-|TRBV28|-
CASSDRGGPYQPQHF
TGTGCCAGCAGTGATCGGGGGGGACCTTATCAGCCCCAGCATTTT
>TRBJ2-5|TRBD2|TRBV4-1|-
CASSQEAGYQETQYF
TGCGCCAGCAGCCAGGAAGCGGGATACCAAGAGACCCAGTACTTC
>TRBJ2-7|-|TRBV11-2|-
CASSLDPPGSYEQYF
TGTGCCAGCAGCTTAGATCCTCCGGGCTCCTACGAGCAGTACTTC
>TRBJ1-1|TRBD1|TRBV18|-
CASSPGGVGTEAFF
TGTGCCAGCTCTCCAGGGGGCGTAGGCACTGAAGCTTTCTTT
>TRBJ1-5|-|TRBV28|few
CASSFAGQENQPQHF
TGTGCCAGCAGTTTCGCGGGGCAGGAGAATCAGCCCCAGCATTTT
>TRBJ1-3|-|TRBV5-1|-
CASSREIGNTIYF
TGCGCCAGCAGCCGGGAGATCGGAAACACCATATATTTT
>TRBJ2-1|-|TRBV13|-
CASSRSGLRNEQFF
TGTGCCAGCAGCCGTAGCGGTCTCAGGAATGAGCAGTTCTTC
>TRBJ1-5|TRBD1|TRBV4-1|-
CASSQETGGNQPQHF
TGCGCCAGCAGCCAAGAGACAGGGGGCAATCAGCCCCAGCATTTT
>TRBJ2-5|-|TRBV10-3|-
CAISGSPTRLQETQYF
TGTGCCATCAGTGGTAGTCCCACTAGACTCCAAGAGACCCAGTACTTC
>TRBJ1-6|-|TRBV7-9|-
CASSFGDSPLHF
TGTGCCAGCAGCTTTGGAGATTCACCCCTCCACTTT
>TRBJ2-7|-|TRBV19|-
CASSIQGRFYEQYF
TGTGCCAGTAGCATACAGGGAAGGTTTTACGAGCAGTACTTC